Following are 27 T cell receptor beta chains from one sample sequenced in a study of T cell changes during pregnancy in multiple sclerosis. The table came from immunoSEQ multiplex PCR; TCRdb's copy has only in-frame clones and leaves some out. Among over 55,000 clones listed, roughly 93% were seen once. The sequencing used peripheral blood, collected after pregnancy. The receptors here all came from a female donor with multiple sclerosis, enrolled in a pregnancy study.

The count of this clone is one. The chain joins TRBV7-2 to TRBJ2-5; D gene ambiguous. CDR1 and CDR2 (germline): SGHTA, FQGNSA. V was pared by 3 bases and J by 2 bases, with 7 bases between. The CDR3 is 13 amino acids. CDR3 sequence: CASSFARQETQYF. The CDR3 DNA reads TGTGCCAGCAGCTTTGCGAGGCAAGAGACCCAGTACTTC.

The genes are TRBV28 and TRBJ2-2; D gene ambiguous. Trimming removed 6 bases at V and 7 bases at J, with 21 bases between. There are 16 residues in the CDR3. Per the germline V gene, CDR1 is MDHEN and CDR2 is SYDVKM. The CDR3 DNA reads TGTGCCAGCAGCCAAGGCCCTACGGGTAAGCTCGGGGAGCTGTTTTTT. Residues: CASSQGPTGKLGELFF.

The chain employs TRBV28 and TRBJ1-1; possible D gene TRBD1, 6 bases. V was shortened by 11 bases and J by 0 bases, with 22 bases between the two germline ends. The CDR3 spans 16 residues. Per the germline V gene, CDR1 is MDHEN and CDR2 is SYDVKM. The CDR3 region is CASRSDRDKLNTEAFF. The CDR3 coding sequence is TGTGCCTCGCGATCAGACCGGGACAAGTTGAACACTGAAGCTTTCTTT.

The CDR3 protein is CASSPGTSGSDTQYF. The CDR3 region has the DNA TGTGCCAGCAGCCCCGGGACTAGCGGGAGTGATACGCAGTATTTT. This chain joins TRBV7-9 and TRBJ2-3, with 14 bases matching TRBD2. Germline values: CDR1 SEHNR, CDR2 FQNEAQ (reference sequence). The CDR3 length is 15 residues. The V and J ends lost 5 bases and 6 bases, in that order; junction bases with no gene match: 4.

This clone has only one observation. One end of the junction does not line up with germline, which may come from a read error. The CDR3 nucleotides read TGTGCTAGCAGCCCCGGGACTAGCGGGAGGGCAGTAGAAGAGACCCAGTACTTC. Its translation: CASSPGTSGRAVEETQYF. The V and J genes are TRBV7-7 and TRBJ2-5; 16 nucleotides match TRBD2. CDR3 length: 18 residues. Germline V lookup: CDR1 SSHAT, CDR2 FNYEAQ (reference sequence).

J is TRBJ1-5 and V is TRBV18; the match to TRBD1 covers 9 bases. Germline-derived CDR1 and CDR2 are KGHSH and LQKENI. The J segment lost 4 bases and the V segment lost 2 bases, leaving 3 bases of the junction unmatched. This CDR3 is 15 amino acids long. CDR3 bases: TGTGCCAGCTCACCAGGGACAGGGCCAAATCAGCCCCAGCATTTT. It codes for CASSPGTGPNQPQHF.

This chain connects TRBV28 to TRBJ2-3, with TRBD2 identical over 7 bases. CDR1 and CDR2 from the germline V gene are MDHEN and SYDVKM. Trimming cost V 7 bases and J 3 bases; bases outside gene matches: 13. The CDR3 extends over 16 amino acids. The CDR3 region has the DNA TGTGCCAGCAACCCCCCGGGGCGGGAGAAGACAGATACGCAGTATTTT. It yields the protein CASNPPGREKTDTQYF.

This rearrangement joins TRBV6-5 to TRBJ1-2; a possible D gene is TRBD1 (5 bases). V lost 7 bases to trimming and J lost 2 bases, with 17 bases between them. Looked up from germline, CDR1 is MNHEY and CDR2 is SVGAGI. There are 15 residues in the CDR3. CDR3 amino acids: CASKNTGNLNYGYTF. CDR3 sequence (DNA): TGTGCCAGCAAGAATACAGGAAACTTAAACTATGGCTACACCTTC.

V gene TRBV7-9 combines with J gene TRBJ2-5; D uncertain. CDR1 and CDR2 (germline): SEHNR, FQNEAQ (reference sequence). With 5 bases removed from V and 5 bases from J, the gap between germline ends came to 12 bases. There are 13 residues in the CDR3. CDR3 DNA sequence: TGTGCCAGCAGCCTGGCGGATGGGGAGACCCAGTACTTC. Protein: CASSLADGETQYF. The full variable domain, its missing parts supplied by reference TRBV7-9 and TRBJ2-5, is DTGVSQNPRHKITKRGQNVTFRCDPISEHNRLYWYRQTLGQGPEFLTYFQNEAQLEKSRLLSDRFSAERPKGSFSTLEIQRTEQGDSAMYLCASSLADGETQYFGPGTRLLVL.

The chain carries TRBV5-1 and TRBJ2-3, with 10 nucleotides matching TRBD1. Germline CDR1 SGHRS, CDR2 YFSETQ. Unmatched junction bases numbered 12, after V lost 5 bases and J lost 0 bases. The CDR3 consists of 18 residues. In DNA, the CDR3 is TGCGCCAGCAGTCGTGGTGGGACAGGGGTCTCGAGCACAGATACGCAGTATTTT. Translated: CASSRGGTGVSSTDTQYF.

In its sample, this clone was seen once. The rearrangement links TRBV5-1 to TRBJ2-3; D gene ambiguous. The V gene lost 7 bases and the J gene lost 4 bases, with 16 bases spanning the gap. The germline CDR1 and CDR2 sequences are SGHRS and YFSETQ. The CDR3 length is 14 residues. CDR3 sequence: CASLSVPGADTQYF. In nucleotides, the CDR3 is TGCGCCAGCCTCTCGGTTCCGGGTGCAGATACGCAGTATTTT. The full variable domain, in which reference TRBV5-1 and TRBJ2-3 provide the parts outside the CDR3, is KAGVTQTPRYLIKTRGQQVTLSCSPISGHRSVSWYQQTPGQGLQFLFEYFSETQRNKGNFPGRFSGRQFSNSRSEMNVSTLELGDSALYLCASLSVPGADTQYFGPGTRLTVL.

The chain combines TRBV6-5 with TRBJ2-2, with D maybe TRBD2 (5 bases). With 6 bases removed from V and 5 bases from J, the gap between germline ends came to 10 bases. The germline gives CDR1 MNHEY, CDR2 SVGAGI. This CDR3 spans 13 amino acids. The CDR3 bases are TGTGCCAGCAGCCAGGAGGTAACCGGGGAGCTGTTTTTT. This codes for CASSQEVTGELFF.

V is TRBV2 and J is TRBJ2-7, with 8 bases fitting TRBD1. With V trimmed by 8 bases and J by 9 bases, 12 bases remained unmatched. The germline V gene has CDR1 SNHLY and CDR2 FYNNEI. This CDR3 has 13 amino acids. The CDR3 spells CASCYDGQGGQYF. The CDR3 DNA follows: TGTGCCAGCTGCTACGATGGACAGGGCGGGCAGTACTTC.

A single count supports this clone. This chain joins TRBV6-5 and TRBJ2-4; perhaps TRBD1 as D (6 bases). V was shortened by 6 bases and J by 6 bases, with 12 bases between the two germline ends. The CDR3 totals 13 residues. Germline V gene lookup returns CDR1 MNHEY and CDR2 SVGAGI. This CDR3 reads CASRQGPGNIQYF. The CDR3 DNA is TGTGCCAGCAGACAGGGTCCTGGAAACATTCAGTACTTC.

This rearrangement joins TRBV7-9 to TRBJ2-5, with D tentatively TRBD1 (6 bases). V shed 7 bases and J shed 1 base, with 13 bases lying between them. The V gene's germline CDR1 is SEHNR and CDR2 FQNEAQ (reference sequence). The CDR3 is 14 amino acids. The CDR3 here is CASNPGTPQETQYF. Written as DNA, the CDR3 is TGTGCCAGCAACCCGGGGACACCCCAAGAGACCCAGTACTTC. Together with reference TRBV7-9 and TRBJ2-5, the CDR3 gives the full variable domain: DTGVSQNPRHKITKRGQNVTFRCDPISEHNRLYWYRQTLGQGPEFLTYFQNEAQLEKSRLLSDRFSAERPKGSFSTLEIQRTEQGDSAMYLCASNPGTPQETQYFGPGTRLLVL.

The genes are TRBV4-1 and TRBJ2-3, with D unresolved. The germline V gene encodes CDR1 MGHRA and CDR2 YSYEKL. The V and J ends lost 3 bases and 6 bases respectively, with 10 bases between them. The length of the CDR3 is 13 residues. The CDR3 DNA follows: TGCGCCAGCAGCCAGGTACAGACGGATACGCAGTATTTT. Translated, it gives CASSQVQTDTQYF.

The chain links TRBV19 to TRBJ1-2; TRBD1 aligns across 10 bases. The J segment lost 6 bases and the V segment lost 9 bases, leaving 13 bases of the junction unmatched. There are 15 residues in the CDR3. Germline loops: CDR1 LNHDA, CDR2 SQIVND (reference sequence). In DNA form, the CDR3 reads TGTGCCAGCCAAAACTCGGACAGGGGGGAGGATGGCTACACCTTC. Its protein product is CASQNSDRGEDGYTF. The variable domain in full, with the rest retrieved from reference TRBV19 and TRBJ1-2, is DGGITQSPKYLFRKEGQNVTLSCEQNLNHDAMYWYRQDPGQGLRLIYYSQIVNDFQKGDIAEGYSVSREKKESFPLTVTSAQKNPTAFYLCASQNSDRGEDGYTFGSGTRLTVV.

This chain connects TRBV11-3 to TRBJ2-3; TRBD1 agrees at 10 bases. J lost 5 bases, V lost 3 bases, and 5 bases had no gene match. This CDR3 is built from 15 residues. From germline, CDR1 is SGHNT and CDR2 YENEEA. The CDR3 sequence is CASSFSGTGVDTQYF. CDR3 nucleotides: TGTGCCAGCAGCTTTAGTGGGACAGGGGTAGATACGCAGTATTTT.

The chain has TRBV2 and TRBJ1-2; 8 bases fit TRBD1. Germline trimming cut 6 bases from V and 5 bases from J; bases unmatched to any gene: 5. This CDR3 has 13 amino acids. Germline lookup yields CDR1 SNHLY and CDR2 FYNNEI. CDR3 DNA: TGTGCCAGCAGCGACAGGGGCGGATATGGCTACACCTTC. It translates to CASSDRGGYGYTF.

This clone was detected once. The chain combines TRBV6-6 with TRBJ2-2; 12 bases match TRBD2. The germline V gene has CDR1 MNHNY and CDR2 SVGAGI (reference sequence). This CDR3 is built from 16 residues. The ends lost 5 bases at V and 7 bases at J; junction bases unmatched: 8. Here the CDR3 reads CASSRLAGDAGGELFF. Written as DNA, the CDR3 is TGTGCCAGCAGTAGACTAGCGGGAGACGCGGGCGGGGAGCTGTTTTTT.

The chain employs TRBV5-1 and TRBJ1-4; maybe TRBD1 (5 bases). Germline lookup yields CDR1 SGHRS and CDR2 YFSETQ. Trimming left V 1 base short and J 5 bases short, with 15 bases between. This CDR3 comprises 16 residues. The CDR3 bases are TGCGCCAGCAGCTTGTACGAGGGGAGGGAAAATGAAAAACTGTTTTTT. It specifies CASSLYEGRENEKLFF.

The rearrangement links TRBV5-1 to TRBJ2-7, with D unresolved. Germline V CDR1 and CDR2: SGHRS, YFSETQ. The CDR3 has 15 residues. V was shortened by 0 bases and J by 4 bases, with 14 bases between the two germline ends. The DNA of the CDR3 is TGCGCCAGCAGCTTGGATCCGGCGAGGCTGTACGAGCAGTACTTC. The encoded protein is CASSLDPARLYEQYF.

The V call is TRBV5-6, the J call TRBJ2-1; TRBD1 agrees at 9 bases. Looked up from germline, CDR1 is SGHDT and CDR2 is YYEEEE. The CDR3 runs to 17 residues. With 0 bases clipped from V and 5 bases from J, the junction kept 9 bases outside the gene matches. The CDR3 reads CASSLAPGQGLDNEQFF. The CDR3 nucleotides are TGTGCCAGCAGCTTGGCCCCGGGACAGGGTTTGGACAATGAGCAGTTCTTC. Using reference TRBV5-6 and TRBJ2-1 for the parts outside the CDR3, the full variable domain is DAGVTQSPTHLIKTRGQQVTLRCSPKSGHDTVSWYQQALGQGPQFIFQYYEEEERQRGNFPDRFSGHQFPNYSSELNVNALLLGDSALYLCASSLAPGQGLDNEQFFGPGTRLTVL.

This sequence joins TRBV7-6 and TRBJ2-2, with 12 bases matching TRBD2. The ends lost 5 bases at V and 7 bases at J; junction bases unmatched: 8. This CDR3 region has 16 residues. The germline CDR1 and CDR2 sequences are SGHVS and FNYEAQ. The CDR3 sequence is CASSRTSGTIGGELFF. CDR3 in DNA: TGTGCCAGCAGCCGGACTAGCGGGACGATCGGCGGGGAGCTGTTTTTT.

The J gene is TRBJ2-1, the V gene TRBV29-1, with 7 positions matching TRBD2. This CDR3 has 15 residues. V lost 0 bases, J lost 3 bases, and 5 bases stayed unmatched. CDR1 is SQVTM and CDR2 is ANQGSEA in the germline V gene. CDR3 in amino acids: CSVEERAGDYNEQFF. CDR3 coding DNA: TGCAGCGTTGAAGAGCGCGCGGGAGACTACAATGAGCAGTTCTTC.

The V call is TRBV27, the J call TRBJ2-1; D ambiguous. Germline lookup yields CDR1 MNHEY and CDR2 SMNVEV (reference sequence). This CDR3 has 12 amino acids. Between the trimmed V and J ends, which lost 7 bases and 5 bases, there was a span of 9 bases. The CDR3 DNA is TGTGCCAGCATTGCCCCAGACAATGAGCAGTTCTTC. Protein sequence: CASIAPDNEQFF.

The CDR3 DNA reads as TGTGCCAGCAGTTTTGTTTCAGGGGGAGGAAACACCATATATTTT. This gives the protein CASSFVSGGGNTIYF. This sequence joins TRBV28 and TRBJ1-3, with TRBD1 identical over 7 bases. CDR1 is MDHEN, CDR2 SYDVKM, per germline. The CDR3 spans 15 residues. The J segment lost 4 bases and the V segment lost 3 bases, leaving 6 bases of the junction unmatched.